Listed below are T cell receptor beta chains from one sample, sequenced in a study of graft-versus-host responses after intestinal transplantation. Sequencing was performed with immunoSEQ multiplex PCR; in TCRdb, only in-frame clones are kept and a portion is missing. This repertoire shows 15,000 to 20,000 clones, 83% found once; its top ten account for about 4%. Specimen: ileum tissue, collected roughly 620 days after intestinal transplantation. All receptors derive from a human patient who received an intestinal transplant, so some T cells may come from the graft donor. CDR3s include the opening cysteine and the closing phenylalanine or tryptophan. D genes are given only for firm matches. Clone size appears in some rows only: once, few, many, or a class for an expanded clone.

v_gene	abundance	j_gene	d_gene	CDR3aa	CDR3nt
TRBV29-1	.	TRBJ1-2	TRBD1	CSVENRGYYGYTF	TGCAGCGTTGAAAACAGGGGATACTATGGCTACACCTTC
TRBV11-3	.	TRBJ1-1	.	CASSWEQNTEAFF	TGTGCCAGCAGCTGGGAGCAAAACACTGAAGCTTTCTTT
TRBV7-2	.	TRBJ1-6	.	CASSPTNSPLHF	TGTGCCAGCAGCCCGACAAATTCACCCCTCCACTTT
TRBV5-4	.	TRBJ1-2	.	CASSLLGRDVSNGYTF	TGTGCCAGCAGCTTGTTAGGCCGGGACGTCTCCAATGGCTACACCTTC
TRBV9	.	TRBJ1-1	.	CASSRDTWNTEAFF	TGTGCCAGCAGCAGAGACACCTGGAACACTGAAGCTTTCTTT
TRBV15	.	TRBJ2-1	.	CATSRDRGITGFF	TGTGCCACCAGCAGAGATCGGGGGATCACTGGGTTCTTC
TRBV5-4	.	TRBJ2-1	.	CASTSNTGYNYNEQFF	TGTGCCAGCACCTCAAACACCGGGTACAACTACAATGAGCAGTTCTTC
TRBV6-5	.	TRBJ1-2	.	CASSINREGIYGYTF	TGTGCCAGCAGCATTAACCGGGAGGGGATCTATGGCTACACCTTC
TRBV12-2	.	TRBJ2-1	.	CASRDRAFYNEQFF	TGTGCAAGTCGCGACAGGGCGTTCTACAATGAGCAGTTCTTC
TRBV5-1	.	TRBJ1-5	.	CASSLGGPNQPQHF	TGCGCCAGCAGCTTGGGAGGGCCTAATCAGCCCCAGCATTTT
TRBV28	.	TRBJ1-2	TRBD1	CASTHKFPRDRGNYGYTF	TGTGCCAGCACTCACAAATTCCCCCGGGACAGAGGAAACTATGGCTACACCTTC
TRBV23-1	.	TRBJ2-6	.	CASSRYFTQQSRANVLTF	TGCGCCAGCAGTAGGTATTTTACGCAACAAAGTCGGGCCAACGTCCTGACTTTC
TRBV10-1	.	TRBJ2-7	.	CASSRDGDYEQYF	TGCGCCAGCAGTCGGGACGGGGACTACGAGCAGTACTTC
TRBV2	.	TRBJ1-1	.	CASTGDLNTEAFF	TGTGCCAGCACAGGGGATCTCAATACTGAAGCTTTCTTT
TRBV2	once	TRBJ1-2	TRBD1	CASRRGLNYGYTF	TGTGCCAGCAGGAGGGGGCTCAACTATGGCTACACCTTC
TRBV6-1	few	TRBJ2-3	TRBD2	CASSEERGGADTQYF	TGTGCCAGCAGTGAGGAGCGGGGGGGCGCGGATACGCAGTATTTT
TRBV4-1	.	TRBJ1-6	.	CASSQTHGGNNSPLHF	TGCGCCAGCAGCCAAACTCACGGAGGGAATAATTCACCCCTCCACTTT
TRBV6-4	.	TRBJ2-1	.	CASAPEQGPPNEQFF	TGTGCCAGCGCCCCCGAACAGGGCCCCCCTAATGAGCAGTTCTTC
TRBV11-2	.	TRBJ2-7	.	CASSLDRDEQYF	TGTGCCAGCAGCTTAGACCGGGACGAGCAGTACTTC
TRBV7-9	once	TRBJ2-3	.	CASSFAALGRSTDTQYF	TGTGCCAGCAGCTTCGCAGCATTGGGGCGAAGCACAGATACGCAGTATTTT